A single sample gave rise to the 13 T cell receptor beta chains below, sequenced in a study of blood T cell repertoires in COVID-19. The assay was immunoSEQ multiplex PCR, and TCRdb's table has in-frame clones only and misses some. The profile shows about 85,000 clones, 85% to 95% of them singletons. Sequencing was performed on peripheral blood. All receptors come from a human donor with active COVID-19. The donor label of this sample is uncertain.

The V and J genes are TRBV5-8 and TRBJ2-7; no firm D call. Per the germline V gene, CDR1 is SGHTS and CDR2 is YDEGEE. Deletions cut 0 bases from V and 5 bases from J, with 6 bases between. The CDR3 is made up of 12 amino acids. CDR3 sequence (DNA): TGTGCCAGCAGCTTGGGGGCCGACGAGCAGTACTTC. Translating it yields CASSLGADEQYF.

The CDR3 DNA reads as TGTGCCAGCTATTCCGGTAACCAAGAGACCCAGTACTTC. Its protein product is CASYSGNQETQYF. The rearrangement links TRBV2 to TRBJ2-5; D gene ambiguous. Germline V gives CDR1 SNHLY, CDR2 FYNNEI. The CDR3 covers 13 residues. V lost 8 bases to trimming and J lost 0 bases, with 10 bases between them.

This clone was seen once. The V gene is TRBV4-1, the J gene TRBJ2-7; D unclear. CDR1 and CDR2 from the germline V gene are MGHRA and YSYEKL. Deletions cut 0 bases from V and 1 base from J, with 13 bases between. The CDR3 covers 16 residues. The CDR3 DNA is TGCGCCAGCAGCCAAGACTCCACATTAGCTTCCTACGAGCAGTACTTC. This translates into CASSQDSTLASYEQYF.

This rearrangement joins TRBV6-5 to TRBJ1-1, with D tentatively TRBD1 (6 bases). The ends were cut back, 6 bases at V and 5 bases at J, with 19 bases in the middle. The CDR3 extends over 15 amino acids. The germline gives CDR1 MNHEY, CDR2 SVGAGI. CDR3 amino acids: CASSRPGGQGTEAFF. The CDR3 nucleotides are TGTGCCAGCAGCCGTCCGGGGGGCCAGGGGACTGAAGCTTTCTTT.

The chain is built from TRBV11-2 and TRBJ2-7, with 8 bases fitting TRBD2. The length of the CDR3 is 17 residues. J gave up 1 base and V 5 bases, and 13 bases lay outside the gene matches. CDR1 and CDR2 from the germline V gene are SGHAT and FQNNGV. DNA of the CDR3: TGTGCCAGCAGCACCCGCCCCGGACTAGCACAATCCTACGAGCAGTACTTC. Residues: CASSTRPGLAQSYEQYF.

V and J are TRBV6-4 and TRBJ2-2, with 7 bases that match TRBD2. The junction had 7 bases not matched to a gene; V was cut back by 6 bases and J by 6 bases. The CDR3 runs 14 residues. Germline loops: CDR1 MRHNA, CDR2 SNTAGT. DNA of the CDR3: TGTGCCAGCAGAGAGACTAGCCCCGCCGGGGAGCTGTTTTTT. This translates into CASRETSPAGELFF.

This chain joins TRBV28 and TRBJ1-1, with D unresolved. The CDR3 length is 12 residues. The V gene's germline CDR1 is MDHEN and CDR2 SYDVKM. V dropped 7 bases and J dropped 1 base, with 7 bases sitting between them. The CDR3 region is CASTGRNTEAFF. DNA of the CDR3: TGTGCCAGCACTGGGAGGAACACTGAAGCTTTCTTT. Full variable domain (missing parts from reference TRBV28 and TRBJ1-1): DVKVTQSSRYLVKRTGEKVFLECVQDMDHENMFWYRQDPGLGLRLIYFSYDVKMKEKGDIPEGYSVSREKKERFSLILESASTNQTSMYLCASTGRNTEAFFGQGTRLTVV.

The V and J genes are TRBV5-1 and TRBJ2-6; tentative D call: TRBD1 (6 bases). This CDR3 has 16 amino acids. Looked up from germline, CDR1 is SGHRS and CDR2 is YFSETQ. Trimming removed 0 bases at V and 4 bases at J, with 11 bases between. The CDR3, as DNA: TGCGCCAGCAGCTTGGGCACCGGGACAGGGGCCAACGTCCTGACTTTC. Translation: CASSLGTGTGANVLTF.

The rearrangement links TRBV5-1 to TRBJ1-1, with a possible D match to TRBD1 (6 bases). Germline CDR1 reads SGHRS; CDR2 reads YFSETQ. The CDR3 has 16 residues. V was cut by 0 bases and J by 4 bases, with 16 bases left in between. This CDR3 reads CASSLEGLGAGTEAFF. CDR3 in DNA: TGCGCCAGCAGCTTGGAGGGGCTGGGGGCAGGCACTGAAGCTTTCTTT. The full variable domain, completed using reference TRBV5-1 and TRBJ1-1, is KAGVTQTPRYLIKTRGQQVTLSCSPISGHRSVSWYQQTPGQGLQFLFEYFSETQRNKGNFPGRFSGRQFSNSRSEMNVSTLELGDSALYLCASSLEGLGAGTEAFFGQGTRLTVV.

Written as DNA, the CDR3 is TGTGCCACCAGTGAATCTACAGGGCTATACCGTGGTAATGGCTACACCTTC. It is translated as CATSESTGLYRGNGYTF. This chain links TRBV24-1 with TRBJ1-2, with a possible D match to TRBD1 (6 bases). The CDR3 is 17 amino acids. V was pared by 4 bases and J by 6 bases, with 23 bases between. Germline loops: CDR1 KGHDR, CDR2 SFDVKD.

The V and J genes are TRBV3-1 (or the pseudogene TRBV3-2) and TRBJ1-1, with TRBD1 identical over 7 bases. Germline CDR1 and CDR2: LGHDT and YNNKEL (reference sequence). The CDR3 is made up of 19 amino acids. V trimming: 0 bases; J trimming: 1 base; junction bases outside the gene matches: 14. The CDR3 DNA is TGTGCCAGCAGCCAAGATTCCCCCTTACAGGGGCAAAAGAACACTGAAGCTTTCTTT. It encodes CASSQDSPLQGQKNTEAFF.

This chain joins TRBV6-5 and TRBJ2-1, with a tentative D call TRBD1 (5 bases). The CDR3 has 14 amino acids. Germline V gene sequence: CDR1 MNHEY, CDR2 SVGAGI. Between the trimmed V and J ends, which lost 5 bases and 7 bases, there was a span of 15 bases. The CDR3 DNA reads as TGTGCCAGCAGTACAGGTATCCTTTGGAATGAGCAGTTCTTC. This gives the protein CASSTGILWNEQFF.

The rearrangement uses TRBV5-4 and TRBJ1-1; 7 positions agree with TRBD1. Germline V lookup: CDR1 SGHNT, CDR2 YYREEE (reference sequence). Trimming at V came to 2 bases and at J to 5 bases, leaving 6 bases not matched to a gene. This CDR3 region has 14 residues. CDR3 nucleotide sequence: TGTGCCAGCAGCTTCACTACAGGGGCTACTGAAGCTTTCTTT. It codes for CASSFTTGATEAFF.